A single sample gave rise to the 25 T cell receptor beta chains below, sequenced in a study of PD-1 blockade in classical Hodgkin lymphoma. Measured with immunoSEQ multiplex PCR; TCRdb has only the in-frame clones, and not every one. The sample has approximately 34,000 clones; 82% are singletons. Brentuximab vedotin exposure varied among the patients, all of whom had relapsed after autologous stem cell transplantation. Sequenced material: peripheral blood mononuclear cells (PBMCs), taken at baseline. All receptors derive from a human donor with classical Hodgkin lymphoma.

The genes are TRBV27 and TRBJ1-2, with unresolved D. The CDR3 sequence is 13 residues long. Germline CDR1 and CDR2: MNHEY and SMNVEV (reference sequence). Deletions cut 6 bases from V and 11 bases from J, with 19 bases between. CDR3 amino acids: CASRNHDTRLYTF. CDR3 nucleotides: TGTGCCAGCAGGAATCATGACACTCGGTTATACACCTTC.

This clone was observed a handful of times. The chain recombines TRBV10-3 with TRBJ2-2, with TRBD1 matching over 9 bases. The CDR3 length is 17 residues. CDR1 and CDR2 from the germline V gene are ENHRY and SYGVKD. V lost 1 base, J lost 7 bases, and 10 bases stayed unmatched. The CDR3 nucleotides are TGTGCCATCAGTGAGTTCTTGGGGACAGGGAAAGTCGGGGAGCTGTTTTTT. It encodes CAISEFLGTGKVGELFF.

The rearrangement links TRBV5-1 to TRBJ2-3; 8 positions match TRBD1. CDR1 is SGHRS and CDR2 is YFSETQ in the germline V gene. The CDR3 contains 14 residues. Trimming removed 5 bases from V and 6 bases from J; junction bases left unmatched: 8. In DNA form, the CDR3 reads TGCGCCAGCAGTCGGGACAGGTCACAGGATACGCAGTATTTT. It specifies CASSRDRSQDTQYF.

The count of this clone is one. This rearrangement joins TRBV28 to TRBJ1-1; D is unclear. V gave up 3 bases and J gave up 3 bases, with 8 bases separating them. The CDR3 contains 13 residues. Germline-derived CDR1 and CDR2 are MDHEN and SYDVKM. CDR3 nucleotide sequence: TGTGCCAGCAGTTTGCGGTGGGACACTGAAGCTTTCTTT. It is translated as CASSLRWDTEAFF. The full variable domain, with the rest looked up from reference TRBV28 and TRBJ1-1, is DVKVTQSSRYLVKRTGEKVFLECVQDMDHENMFWYRQDPGLGLRLIYFSYDVKMKEKGDIPEGYSVSREKKERFSLILESASTNQTSMYLCASSLRWDTEAFFGQGTRLTVV.

The chain is built from TRBV11-2 and TRBJ1-2; D call uncertain. Germline values: CDR1 SGHAT, CDR2 FQNNGV. This CDR3 spans 15 amino acids. Trimming left V 1 base short and J 4 bases short, with 13 bases between. The CDR3 region has the DNA TGTGCCAGCAGCTTAGCGCCAGGTGGTAGCTATGGCTACACCTTC. It codes for CASSLAPGGSYGYTF.

This chain joins TRBV7-2 and TRBJ2-3; 11 bases are a match to TRBD2. The CDR3 extends over 15 amino acids. Looked up from germline, CDR1 is SGHTA and CDR2 is FQGNSA. Trimming removed 4 bases from V and 4 bases from J; junction bases left unmatched: 4. The CDR3 here is CASSSRLAGPDTQYF. The CDR3 DNA is TGTGCCAGCAGCTCGAGACTAGCGGGGCCAGATACGCAGTATTTT.

This clone was counted once. This chain's CDR3 is CASSYSPDHNSPLHF. The CDR3 DNA reads as TGTGCCAGCAGTTACTCACCCGACCATAATTCACCCCTCCACTTT. This chain uses TRBV6-5 with TRBJ1-6; D gene ambiguous. Germline V gives CDR1 MNHEY, CDR2 SVGAGI. V shed 0 bases and J shed 5 bases, with 8 bases lying between them. The CDR3 spans 15 residues.

CDR3 bases: TGTGCCAGCAGTTTTGCACAGGGGGCCACTGAAGCTTTCTTT. Translated, it gives CASSFAQGATEAFF. The chain couples TRBV27 to TRBJ1-1; TRBD1 matches 9 bases. The length of the CDR3 is 14 residues. Germline V gene sequence: CDR1 MNHEY, CDR2 SMNVEV (reference sequence). The V segment lost 3 bases and the J segment 4 bases; nucleotides outside the gene matches: 3.

CDR3 in amino acids: CASSIVGVHYEQYF. CDR3 nucleotide sequence: TGTGCCAGTAGTATTGTTGGGGTCCACTACGAGCAGTACTTC. This chain links TRBV19 with TRBJ2-7; D is unresolved. Germline CDR1 reads LNHDA; CDR2 reads SQIVND (reference sequence). V lost 3 bases and J lost 3, with 12 bases in between. This CDR3 is built from 14 residues.

This chain links TRBV7-3 with TRBJ1-1; 7 bases are a match to TRBD1. This CDR3 is built from 14 residues. The germline V gene has CDR1 SGHTA and CDR2 FQGTGA. The trim removed 1 base at V and 8 bases at J, leaving 7 bases unmatched. CDR3 in amino acids: CASSLKGAGREAFF. CDR3 coding DNA: TGTGCCAGCAGCTTAAAGGGGGCAGGGAGAGAAGCTTTCTTT.

In DNA, the CDR3 is TGCGCCAGCAGCCTTCGGACAGGGGACGAAAAACTGTTTTTT. Encoded protein: CASSLRTGDEKLFF. The V and J genes are TRBV4-3 and TRBJ1-4; 9 bases are a match to TRBD1. The CDR3 consists of 14 residues. J gave up 8 bases and V 4 bases, and 5 bases lay outside the gene matches. CDR1 is LGHNA and CDR2 is YSLEER in the germline V gene.

The chain recombines TRBV9 with TRBJ2-5, with 8 bases lining up with TRBD2. This CDR3 is built from 15 residues. Germline V lookup: CDR1 SGDLS, CDR2 YYNGEE. Losses at the gene ends were 4 bases for V and 2 bases for J; bases not matched to a gene: 7. The CDR3 reads CASSTFSGAQETQYF. CDR3 coding DNA: TGTGCCAGCAGCACCTTTAGCGGGGCTCAAGAGACCCAGTACTTC.

The chain carries TRBV29-1 and TRBJ1-4; possible D gene TRBD1, 5 bases. V lost 8 bases, J lost 8 bases, and 12 bases lay in between. The CDR3 covers 11 residues. Germline V gives CDR1 SQVTM, CDR2 ANQGSEA. The chain's CDR3 is CSLKRGEKLFF. In DNA form, the CDR3 reads TGCAGCCTAAAGAGGGGAGAAAAACTGTTTTTT.

This clone was seen only a few times. The chain carries TRBV29-1 and TRBJ1-1; TRBD1 matches at 7 bases. CDR1 and CDR2 (germline): SQVTM, ANQGSEA. CDR3 length equals 14 residues. The junction had 6 bases not matched to a gene; V was cut back by 5 bases and J by 0 bases. CDR3 sequence: CSVTGQALNTEAFF. CDR3 in DNA: TGCAGCGTTACCGGACAGGCCCTGAACACTGAAGCTTTCTTT.

In this sample, this clone turned up a few times. This chain links TRBV10-1 with TRBJ1-5; D uncertain. The germline V gene has CDR1 WNHNN and CDR2 SYGVQD (reference sequence). The V gene lost 11 bases and the J gene lost 7 bases, with 9 bases spanning the gap. The CDR3 has 10 amino acids. The CDR3 here is CARDGQPQHF. DNA for the CDR3: TGCGCCCGCGACGGGCAGCCCCAGCATTTT.

Concerning this clone itself: One junction end does not reproduce the germline sequence, and a read error may be involved. V gene TRBV30 combines with J gene TRBJ2-1; 11 nucleotides match TRBD2. This CDR3 comprises 14 residues. In germline, CDR1 is GTSNPN, CDR2 SVGIG (reference sequence). The CDR3: CAWSAGLAVNGQFF. The DNA of the CDR3 is TGTGCCTGGAGTGCGGGACTAGCGGTCAATGGGCAGTTCTTC.

This chain links TRBV30 with TRBJ2-2, with D uncertain. Trimming removed 3 bases at V and 3 bases at J, with 11 bases between. Germline V gives CDR1 GTSNPN, CDR2 SVGIG (reference sequence). The CDR3 loop spans 14 amino acids. The CDR3 is CAWRSDGHTGELFF. Written as DNA, the CDR3 is TGTGCCTGGAGATCGGACGGTCACACCGGGGAGCTGTTTTTT.

By sample fraction, this clone is medium-sized. The rearrangement links TRBV7-2 to TRBJ1-3, with D tentatively TRBD1 (5 bases). Deletions cut 6 bases from V and 0 bases from J, with 12 bases between. The CDR3 is made up of 15 amino acids. From germline, CDR1 is SGHTA and CDR2 FQGNSA. The CDR3 bases are TGTGCCAGCAGTCCACAGGCGATCTCTGGAAACACCATATATTTT. Residues: CASSPQAISGNTIYF.

This chain links TRBV6-5 with TRBJ1-1; D is ambiguous. Per the germline V gene, CDR1 is MNHEY and CDR2 is SVGAGI. There are 11 residues in the CDR3. V shed 1 base and J shed 8 bases, with 5 bases lying between them. The CDR3 sequence: CASSYYGEAFF. The CDR3 nucleotides read TGTGCCAGCAGTTACTACGGGGAAGCTTTCTTT.

This CDR3 is CASSVDWGRTNTEAFF. CDR3 bases: TGTGCCAGCAGCGTAGATTGGGGACGGACGAACACTGAAGCTTTCTTT. The chain employs TRBV9 and TRBJ1-1, with D possibly TRBD1 on 5 matching bases. This CDR3 comprises 16 residues. Germline V gene data show CDR1 as SGDLS and CDR2 as YYNGEE. With 0 bases removed from V and 1 base from J, the gap between germline ends came to 13 bases.

Only a few counts were recorded for this clone. The V call is TRBV5-4, the J call TRBJ2-1; 11 bases match TRBD2. Germline-derived CDR1 and CDR2 are SGHNT and YYREEE (reference sequence). With 3 bases clipped from V and 9 bases from J, the junction kept 11 bases outside the gene matches. This CDR3 contains 16 residues. This CDR3 reads CASSYPGSGGAGEQFF. CDR3 DNA: TGTGCCAGCAGCTACCCGGGTAGCGGGGGGGCCGGTGAGCAGTTCTTC.

V usage is TRBV5-1 and J usage is TRBJ2-5; D perhaps matches TRBD1 (5 bases). CDR1 is SGHRS and CDR2 is YFSETQ in the germline V gene. V lost 4 bases, J lost 1 base, and 8 bases lay in between. The CDR3 sequence is 13 residues long. CDR3 protein: CASSPDTQETQYF. The CDR3 region has the DNA TGCGCCAGCAGCCCGGACACCCAAGAGACCCAGTACTTC.

The rearrangement uses TRBV5-1 and TRBJ1-2; tentative D call: TRBD1 (6 bases). Trimming shortened V by 3 bases and J by 3 bases, and 12 bases separated the two germline ends. Germline V lookup: CDR1 SGHRS, CDR2 YFSETQ. The CDR3 extends over 14 amino acids. The CDR3 spells CASSSDSHYYGYTF. The CDR3 DNA sequence: TGCGCCAGCAGCTCGGACAGTCATTACTATGGCTACACCTTC.

Here the CDR3 DNA reads TGTGCCAGCAGGGGAGGCGATCCGTACTTC. Its protein product is CASRGGDPYF. The genes are TRBV2 and TRBJ2-7, with D tentatively TRBD2 (6 bases). Germline loops: CDR1 SNHLY, CDR2 FYNNEI. This CDR3 contains 10 residues. V was clipped by 6 bases and J by 12 bases, with 12 bases between them. The whole variable domain, remainder taken from reference TRBV2 and TRBJ2-7, is EPEVTQTPSHQVTQMGQEVILRCVPISNHLYFYWYRQILGQKVEFLVSFYNNEISEKSEIFDDQFSVERPDGSNFTLKIRSTKLEDSAMYFCASRGGDPYFGPGTRLTVT.

This clone appeared a single time. The rearrangement joins TRBV11-3 to TRBJ2-3, with 10 bases identical to TRBD1. V lost 5 bases to trimming and J lost 5 bases; unmatched junction nucleotides: 7. The germline gives CDR1 SGHNT, CDR2 YENEEA. This CDR3 has 15 residues. DNA for the CDR3: TGTGCCAGCAGCCCCGGGACAGGGGAGAAAGATACGCAGTATTTT. Protein: CASSPGTGEKDTQYF.